This entry lists 26 T cell receptor beta chains sequenced from one sample in a study of blood T cell repertoires in COVID-19. Only in-frame clones appear in the TCRdb table, and some are missing; sequencing was by immunoSEQ multiplex PCR. The top ten hold approximately 5% of the sample, which has approximately 300,000 clones, around 90% seen once. Material for sequencing was PBMCs or T cells enriched from blood (not recorded which). Receptors were obtained from a woman in her thirties who had recovered from COVID-19.

The chain combines TRBV20-1 with TRBJ1-1; D remains ambiguous. The germline gives CDR1 DFQATT, CDR2 SNEGSKA (reference sequence). This CDR3 comprises 11 residues. Trimming took off 6 bases at V and 7 bases at J, with 12 bases between the two ends. The CDR3, as DNA: TGCAGTGCCCCCTACAGTATTGAAGCTTTCTTT. Its translation is CSAPYSIEAFF.

The genes are TRBV5-1 and TRBJ2-1, with D hard to call. The V gene's germline CDR1 is SGHRS and CDR2 YFSETQ. The CDR3 has 15 amino acids. With 4 bases removed from V and 0 bases from J, the gap between germline ends came to 11 bases. DNA for the CDR3: TGCGCCAGCAGCCCCCTTATGAGCTCCTACAATGAGCAGTTCTTC. Amino acids: CASSPLMSSYNEQFF.

The genes are TRBV28 and TRBJ1-4, with unresolved D. The CDR3 covers 16 residues. Between the trimmed V and J ends, which lost 5 bases and 5 bases, there was a span of 18 bases. Germline loops: CDR1 MDHEN, CDR2 SYDVKM. The CDR3 DNA is TGTGCCAGCAGTCCTAACCCCGGGAGGTTGAATGAAAAACTGTTTTTT. As protein: CASSPNPGRLNEKLFF.

The rearrangement links TRBV5-1 to TRBJ1-2; 9 bases fit TRBD1. Germline assignment: CDR1 SGHRS and CDR2 YFSETQ. The V gene end was trimmed by 4 bases and the J gene end by 8 bases; junction bases not matched to a gene: 12. The CDR3 is 15 amino acids. DNA of the CDR3: TGCGCCAGCAGCCCCGGGACAGGGCAATGGTGGGGCTACACCTTC. Translated, it gives CASSPGTGQWWGYTF. Looking up the rest from reference TRBV5-1 and TRBJ1-2 gives the full variable domain: KAGVTQTPRYLIKTRGQQVTLSCSPISGHRSVSWYQQTPGQGLQFLFEYFSETQRNKGNFPGRFSGRQFSNSRSEMNVSTLELGDSALYLCASSPGTGQWWGYTFGSGTRLTVV.

This clone was picked up a small number of times. The rearrangement joins TRBV9 to TRBJ1-1; 8 positions match TRBD1. The germline V gene has CDR1 SGDLS and CDR2 YYNGEE. The CDR3 length is 17 residues. V lost 0 bases, J lost 0 bases, and 7 bases stayed unmatched. In DNA, the CDR3 is TGTGCCAGCAGCGTAGATCTACAGGGGGGGATGAACACTGAAGCTTTCTTT. Its protein is CASSVDLQGGMNTEAFF. The full variable domain, its missing parts supplied by reference TRBV9 and TRBJ1-1, is DSGVTQTPKHLITATGQRVTLRCSPRSGDLSVYWYQQSLDQGLQFLIQYYNGEERAKGNILERFSAQQFPDLHSELNLSSLELGDSALYFCASSVDLQGGMNTEAFFGQGTRLTVV.

The chain couples TRBV4-2 to TRBJ1-3; a possible D gene is TRBD1 (6 bases). V gave up 1 base and J gave up 4 bases, with 17 bases separating them. CDR3 length equals 17 residues. Germline V CDR1 and CDR2: LGHNA, YNFKEQ. Written as DNA, the CDR3 is TGTGCCAGCAGCCAAGGACAGGCTGTCTCCGGGGGAAACACCATATATTTT. This codes for CASSQGQAVSGGNTIYF.

This chain uses TRBV5-6 with TRBJ1-3; D might be TRBD1 (5 bases). Germline CDR1 is SGHDT and CDR2 is YYEEEE. Trimming cost V 0 bases and J 0 bases, with 13 bases left between them. The CDR3 length is 17 residues. CDR3 protein: CASSLVWGRCSGNTIYF. In nucleotides, the CDR3 is TGTGCCAGCAGCTTGGTCTGGGGCCGGTGCTCTGGAAACACCATATATTTT.

This sequence joins TRBV7-8 and TRBJ1-6; 9 positions match TRBD1. Trimming removed 5 bases from V and 8 bases from J; junction bases left unmatched: 7. This CDR3 has 15 amino acids. Germline V gene lookup returns CDR1 SGHVS and CDR2 FQNEAQ. The CDR3 DNA reads TGTGCCAGCAGCCCGACAGGGGGATCGGATTCACCCCTCCACTTT. Encoded protein: CASSPTGGSDSPLHF.

The chain recombines TRBV11-2 with TRBJ1-1, with 7 nucleotides matching TRBD1. The germline V gene has CDR1 SGHAT and CDR2 FQNNGV. Trimming at V came to 1 base and at J to 6 bases, leaving 17 bases not matched to a gene. The CDR3 has 18 amino acids. The CDR3 protein is CASSLGQVRGAPRAEAFF. CDR3 coding DNA: TGTGCCAGCAGCTTAGGCCAGGTCAGGGGGGCGCCCAGGGCTGAAGCTTTCTTT.

The chain carries TRBV6-5 and TRBJ1-1; a weak D match, TRBD1 (5 bases). Germline CDR1 reads MNHEY; CDR2 reads SVGAGI. The CDR3 length is 14 residues. V was cut by 1 base and J by 0 bases, with 6 bases left in between. The CDR3, as DNA: TGTGCCAGCAGTTACTTGGGGCTGAACACTGAAGCTTTCTTT. Translated, it gives CASSYLGLNTEAFF.

This clone occurred once. The chain's CDR3 is CASSLGTGQGAQPQHF. The DNA of the CDR3 is TGTGCCAGCAGCCTAGGCACAGGGCAAGGGGCTCAGCCCCAGCATTTT. V usage is TRBV7-9 and J usage is TRBJ1-5; tentatively, D is TRBD1 (6 bases). Germline CDR1 and CDR2: SEHNR and FQNEAQ (reference sequence). V was pared by 5 bases and J by 6 bases, with 20 bases between. The CDR3 totals 16 residues.

This clone was seen a single time. V gene TRBV19 combines with J gene TRBJ1-3; 7 bases line up with TRBD1. V lost 8 bases, J lost 1 base, and 11 bases stayed unmatched. This CDR3 comprises 16 residues. Germline CDR1 reads LNHDA; CDR2 reads SQIVND (reference sequence). For the CDR3, the DNA is TGTGCCAGTCGAAACCGGGACAGCCTTTCTGGAAACACCATATATTTT. Protein: CASRNRDSLSGNTIYF.

The V and J genes are TRBV19 and TRBJ1-5, with 8 bases aligning to TRBD1. Germline V gives CDR1 LNHDA, CDR2 SQIVND (reference sequence). The CDR3 length is 14 residues. V dropped 7 bases and J dropped 5; count of bases not matched to a gene: 7. In DNA form, the CDR3 reads TGTGCCAGTAAGGAGACAGGGGTGGATCAGCCCCAGCATTTT. This encodes CASKETGVDQPQHF.

The chain links TRBV14 to TRBJ2-5; 9 bases map to TRBD2. Germline V gives CDR1 SGHDN, CDR2 FVKESK. Trimming at V came to 1 base and at J to 1 base, leaving 4 bases not matched to a gene. This CDR3 has 16 residues. CDR3: CASSQVGLATQETQYF. For the CDR3, the DNA is TGTGCCAGCAGCCAAGTGGGACTAGCTACCCAAGAGACCCAGTACTTC.

The count of this clone is one. This chain joins TRBV3-1 (or the pseudogene TRBV3-2) and TRBJ1-2, with 12 bases that match TRBD1. From germline, CDR1 is LGHDT and CDR2 YNNKEL (reference sequence). This CDR3 region has 16 residues. Trimming cost V 3 bases and J 7 bases; bases outside gene matches: 9. The CDR3 loop is CASSQLSGQGAGGYTF. The CDR3 nucleotides read TGTGCCAGCAGCCAGTTATCGGGACAGGGGGCGGGTGGCTACACCTTC.

The chain has TRBV5-1 and TRBJ1-2, with 10 bases that match TRBD1. CDR1 is SGHRS, CDR2 YFSETQ, per germline. The CDR3 extends over 20 amino acids. J was trimmed by 0 bases and V by 1 base; bases with no gene match: 15. The CDR3 spells CASSLSRNRDRGKPNYGYTF. The CDR3 bases are TGCGCCAGCAGCTTGTCTCGGAACAGGGACAGGGGAAAACCTAACTATGGCTACACCTTC.

The V call is TRBV3-1 (or the pseudogene TRBV3-2), the J call TRBJ2-1; D unclear. Looked up from germline, CDR1 is LGHDT and CDR2 is YNNKEL (reference sequence). The V end was cut by 3 bases, the J end by 4 bases, with 4 bases between. The CDR3 spans 12 residues. For the CDR3, the DNA is TGTGCCAGCAGCCACGAGTACAATGAGCAGTTCTTC. It specifies CASSHEYNEQFF.

The chain recombines TRBV30 with TRBJ2-5; TRBD2 is a possible D gene (6 bases). CDR3 length equals 15 residues. Germline values: CDR1 GTSNPN, CDR2 SVGIG (reference sequence). With 5 bases removed from V and 0 bases from J, the gap between germline ends came to 16 bases. This CDR3 reads CAWGGANSYQETQYF. The CDR3 DNA reads TGTGCCTGGGGAGGGGCGAACTCGTACCAAGAGACCCAGTACTTC.

This rearrangement joins TRBV10-2 to TRBJ2-3, with D tentatively TRBD1 (6 bases). V lost 7 bases and J lost 0, with 23 bases in between. The germline gives CDR1 WSHSY, CDR2 SAAADI. CDR3 length: 18 residues. The CDR3 reads CASKTVFQGTPSTDTQYF. The CDR3 coding sequence is TGCGCCAGCAAGACGGTATTTCAGGGGACACCAAGCACAGATACGCAGTATTTT.

The CDR3 region has the DNA TGTGCCAGCAGCGTAGGCTGGGGGCGGTACACCGGGGAGCTGTTTTTT. Amino acid sequence: CASSVGWGRYTGELFF. This sequence joins TRBV9 and TRBJ2-2, with D possibly being TRBD1 (6 bases). This CDR3 has 16 residues. CDR1 and CDR2 from the germline V gene are SGDLS and YYNGEE. Trimming removed 0 bases at V and 3 bases at J, with 12 bases between. Using reference TRBV9 and TRBJ2-2 for the parts outside the CDR3, the full variable domain is DSGVTQTPKHLITATGQRVTLRCSPRSGDLSVYWYQQSLDQGLQFLIQYYNGEERAKGNILERFSAQQFPDLHSELNLSSLELGDSALYFCASSVGWGRYTGELFFGEGSRLTVL.

The chain employs TRBV6-1 and TRBJ1-2; D is uncertain. The CDR3 has 13 amino acids. From germline, CDR1 is MNHNS and CDR2 SASEGT. The V end was cut by 2 bases, the J end by 8 bases, with 12 bases between. The CDR3 DNA sequence: TGTGCCAGCAGTGAACCCAGCGGAAGAGGCTACACCTTC. Translation gives CASSEPSGRGYTF.

The count of this clone is one. The genes are TRBV11-2 and TRBJ1-6; D gene uncertain. Germline values: CDR1 SGHAT, CDR2 FQNNGV. Trimming removed 1 base at V and 8 bases at J, with 9 bases between. This CDR3 has 14 residues. Here the CDR3 reads CASSLGTVYSPLHF. CDR3 DNA: TGTGCCAGCAGCTTAGGCACGGTTTATTCACCCCTCCACTTT.

This clone was detected a few times. The chain uses TRBV19 and TRBJ1-5; D unresolved. V was pared by 11 bases and J by 4 bases, with 24 bases between. The length of the CDR3 is 16 residues. Germline CDR1 and CDR2: LNHDA and SQIVND (reference sequence). CDR3 amino acids: CAARRDPRERNQPQHF. CDR3 sequence (DNA): TGTGCCGCTAGAAGGGATCCAAGGGAGAGAAATCAGCCCCAGCATTTT.

The V and J genes are TRBV18 and TRBJ2-3; 9 bases fit TRBD1. With V trimmed by 6 bases and J by 7 bases, 11 bases remained unmatched. This CDR3 is built from 15 residues. The germline CDR1 and CDR2 sequences are KGHSH and LQKENI. The CDR3 protein is CASSQETGGINTQYF. For the CDR3, the DNA is TGTGCCAGCTCGCAGGAGACAGGGGGTATAAATACGCAGTATTTT. Together with reference TRBV18 and TRBJ2-3, the CDR3 gives the full variable domain: NAGVMQNPRHLVRRRGQEARLRCSPMKGHSHVYWYRQLPEEGLKFMVYLQKENIIDESGMPKERFSAEFPKEGPSILRIQQVVRGDSAAYFCASSQETGGINTQYFGPGTRLTVL.

This CDR3 is CASSHPPGAGNTEAFF. DNA of the CDR3: TGTGCCAGCAGCCATCCCCCAGGGGCGGGGAACACTGAAGCTTTCTTT. V is TRBV3-1 (or the pseudogene TRBV3-2) and J is TRBJ1-1; perhaps TRBD1 as D (6 bases). In germline, CDR1 is LGHDT, CDR2 YNNKEL (reference sequence). This CDR3 contains 16 residues. Trimming shortened V by 3 bases and J by 1 base, and 15 bases separated the two germline ends.

This sequence joins TRBV7-8 and TRBJ2-2, with a tentative D call TRBD2 (7 bases). V lost 5 bases and J lost 2, with 15 bases in between. Germline CDR1 reads SGHVS; CDR2 reads FQNEAQ. The CDR3 loop spans 16 amino acids. CDR3 protein: CASSPGGGANTGELFF. As DNA, the CDR3 is TGTGCCAGCAGCCCCGGAGGGGGGGCCAACACCGGGGAGCTGTTTTTT.